What follows are 9 T cell receptor beta chains derived from one specimen sequenced in a study of cytomegalovirus exposure and HLA in healthy donors. Primers for the PCR totalled 60 Vbeta and 13 Jbeta. Profiling relied on immunoSEQ multiplex PCR, and the TCRdb table lists in-frame clones only, not all of them. The top ten clones hold around 5.4% of a sample with 74,000 or so clones, 78% of them seen once. Material for sequencing was PBMCs. All receptors derive from a male donor in good health and CMV-seropositive.

The chain recombines TRBV6-5 with TRBJ1-5, with 8 bases identical to TRBD1. From germline, CDR1 is MNHEY and CDR2 SVGAGI. After removal of 5 bases from V and 7 bases from J, the junction contained 7 bases not matched to a gene. CDR3 length equals 14 residues. The CDR3 nucleotides are TGTGCCAGCAGTCTTGGGACAGGAGGACAGCCCCAGCATTTT. Amino acids: CASSLGTGGQPQHF.

V is TRBV10-3 and J is TRBJ1-5; no reliable D call. The CDR3 contains 16 residues. Trimming cost V 0 bases and J 3 bases, with 12 bases left between them. CDR1 and CDR2 (germline): ENHRY, SYGVKD. The CDR3 DNA is TGTGCCATCAGTGAGTCGAACCGCGGGCACAATCAGCCCCAGCATTTT. This gives the protein CAISESNRGHNQPQHF.

This chain connects TRBV4-1 to TRBJ2-1, with 12 bases fitting TRBD2. CDR1 MGHRA and CDR2 YSYEKL come from the germline V gene. The CDR3 length is 17 residues. J lost 4 bases, V lost 2 bases, and 6 bases had no gene match. The CDR3 nucleotides are TGCGCCAGCAGCCAAAGCTCTAGCGGGAGGGGATACAATGAGCAGTTCTTC. Translated: CASSQSSSGRGYNEQFF.

The chain links TRBV13 to TRBJ1-6; D is unresolved. Per the germline V gene, CDR1 is PRHDT and CDR2 is FYEKMQ (reference sequence). The CDR3 sequence is 14 residues long. The V gene lost 2 bases and the J gene lost 9 bases, with 11 bases spanning the gap. The CDR3 loop is CASSLRIPGSPLHF. The CDR3 bases are TGTGCCAGCAGCTTAAGGATCCCGGGTTCACCCCTCCACTTT.

V and J are TRBV9 and TRBJ2-7; D may be TRBD2 (6 bases). The germline CDR1 and CDR2 sequences are SGDLS and YYNGEE. The CDR3 runs to 15 residues. Trimming shortened V by 1 base and J by 2 bases, and 13 bases separated the two germline ends. In DNA, the CDR3 is TGTGCCAGCAGCGTATATTTTACGGGGGCCTACGAGCAGTACTTC. It specifies CASSVYFTGAYEQYF. Looking up the rest from reference TRBV9 and TRBJ2-7 gives the full variable domain: DSGVTQTPKHLITATGQRVTLRCSPRSGDLSVYWYQQSLDQGLQFLIQYYNGEERAKGNILERFSAQQFPDLHSELNLSSLELGDSALYFCASSVYFTGAYEQYFGPGTRLTVT.

CDR3 loop: CASSFPGGIGGYTF. In nucleotides, the CDR3 is TGTGCCAGCAGCTTCCCCGGGGGGATAGGCGGCTACACCTTC. The chain uses TRBV7-9 and TRBJ1-2; D perhaps matches TRBD1 (5 bases). Germline V CDR1 and CDR2: SEHNR, FQNEAQ (reference sequence). V was trimmed by 3 bases and J by 8 bases, leaving 16 bases between them. This CDR3 comprises 14 residues.

This clone was seen a handful of times. The chain uses TRBV19 and TRBJ2-1; 8 bases match TRBD1. The CDR3 sequence is 14 residues long. Germline V CDR1 and CDR2: LNHDA, SQIVND (reference sequence). After removal of 6 bases from V and 8 bases from J, the junction contained 9 bases not matched to a gene. The CDR3 DNA reads as TGTGCCAGTAGCCAACCGGGACAGGTCGATGAGCAGTTCTTC. Protein sequence: CASSQPGQVDEQFF.

CDR3 in amino acids: CASSLAGANEQYF. CDR3 nucleotides: TGTGCCAGCAGCTTAGCGGGAGCTAACGAGCAGTACTTC. The chain couples TRBV11-2 to TRBJ2-7; weak D call: TRBD2 (6 bases). The V gene's germline CDR1 is SGHAT and CDR2 FQNNGV. V lost 1 base, J lost 5 bases, and 9 bases lay in between. This CDR3 region has 13 residues.

This chain joins TRBV6-1 and TRBJ1-4; TRBD1 aligns across 9 bases. Trimming at V came to 4 bases and at J to 8 bases, leaving 8 bases not matched to a gene. The CDR3 totals 15 residues. In germline, CDR1 is MNHNS, CDR2 SASEGT. The CDR3 nucleotides are TGTGCCAGCAGTGGGGGGACAGGGCGTCGGGAAAAACTGTTTTTT. It codes for CASSGGTGRREKLFF.